This TCR beta chain was identified in a study of shared clonotypes between healthy human individuals. Unsorted samples relied on roughly 99 million PBMCs, which served as the source of genomic DNA. V shed 6 bases, J shed 4 bases, and the junction held 14 bases outside the gene matches. The CDR3 is made up of 17 amino acids. CDR1 is SEHNR, CDR2 FQNEAQ, per germline (reference sequence). Authors' methods: Quality scores were absent from the junction-only immunoSEQ sequences, so filtering differed. This table comes from immunoSEQ multiplex PCR, and its TCRdb copy is limited to in-frame clones, with some not included. Clonal size and the V and J genes are those of that table, whereas D and trimming came from the DNA. Among about 520,000 clones, approximately 82% were seen once, and the ten largest hold 12%.

Sequencing was done on a sample of PBMCs. The receptor was derived from a woman aged 40-49 years in good health. Some clones in this sample may be carry-over from other donors' samples. The rearrangement joins TRBV7-9 to TRBJ2-2, with 7 positions matching TRBD2. The CDR3 protein is CASRTRGARELTGELFF. CDR3 bases: TGTGCCAGCAGAACTCGAGGGGCGCGGGAGCTCACCGGGGAGCTGTTTTTT.